Reported below is one T cell receptor (beta chain). Its antigen target is currently unknown. No quality values exist for individual bases; no much larger clone is one base distant. The data are from a study of CD8 T cells in Susac syndrome (dated by TCRdb to between 2017 and 2020). General notes on the study: Among the sequenced Susac syndrome patients, more than five had clinically active disease and under 10 were in clinical remission. At blood withdrawal, Susac syndrome patients were therapy-naive, treated with corticosteroids (with IVIg additionally given to some), or treated with IVIg alone. The study used repertoire sequencing to test whether antigen drove CD8+ T cell activation and differentiation in Susac syndrome.

RNA was extracted using the RNeasy kit, and about 0.45 to 1 ug of the RNA was reverse transcribed with random hexamers. The immunoSEQ multiplex PCR assay, which covers 54 Vbeta and 13 Jbeta segments, was used to amplify TCR beta CDR3 regions. To correct PCR amplification bias, a synthetic template baseline was used for both primer optimization and computational correction. In the original analysis: Reads were annotated to V, D and J genes according to IMGT and were analyzed with immunoSEQ Analyzer, with only productive sequences retained. Clonality was computed as one minus Shannon entropy normalized by log2 of the number of productive unique sequences. For each patient and control, public and private clones were evaluated among the 100 most prevalent clones. Clones were defined as Susac-specific when absent from the healthy and MS cohorts, from over a thousand published viral clones and from other ImmuneACCESS disease sequences. TCRdb applied fastp at Q25 and MiXCR to the public reads, then kept only in-frame beta chains. When rows share a CDR3 protein, they turn into one entry using the most common DNA and genes. The authors' filters were not applied to this entry. Within this sample are tens of thousands of distinct CDR3 sequences, with 93% of them counted one time only. Of the sample, about 0.15% is held by the ten largest clones.

Results the study describes overall, beyond this receptor: The number of individuals in the TCR sequencing and HLA analysis was acknowledged as relatively small. In patients with Susac syndrome, the CD4+ T cell repertoire showed no detectable clonal expansion.

There are 14 amino acids in the CDR3, from cysteine to phenylalanine inclusive. The only DNA kept is the CDR3, 42 bases in frame from the first base. For CDR1 and CDR2, the germline V gene lists SGHTA and FQGTGA. V was cut back by 3 bases and J by 2 bases, leaving a gap of 9 bases between them. Peripheral blood CD8+ and CD4+ T cells from healthy donors, Susac syndrome patients and multiple sclerosis patients were profiled using high-throughput TCR beta sequencing. Recently defined diagnostic criteria for definite or probable disease were met by the Susac syndrome patients. Bulk CD8+ and CD4+ T cells were purified magnetically by negative isolation, whereas CD8+ TEMRA cells were enriched by FACS. Blood was drawn into EDTA tubes, processed within 24 hours, and PBMCs were isolated by density gradient centrifugation. PBMCs intended for TCR sequencing were frozen in liquid nitrogen and were later thawed in a 37 degrees C water bath. The sorted or isolated CD4+, CD8+ and CD8+ TEMRA cells reached a purity of at least 90%.

Sequencing was performed on CD4+ T cells from PBMCs. This clonotype was sampled from a human donor with Susac syndrome. This receptor chain uses TRBV7-3 and TRBJ2-3; the D gene cannot be resolved beyond TRBD1 or TRBD2, each matching 5 bases. The nucleotide sequence reads as follows: TGTGCCAGCAGCTTTACCGGGACCACAGATACGCAGTATTTT. Translation gives CASSFTGTTDTQYF. Beyond the CDR3, the reference TRBV7-3 and TRBJ2-3 genes provide the residues; the full variable domain reads: GAGVSQTPSNKVTEKGKYVELRCDPISGHTALYWYRQSLGQGPEFLIYFQGTGAADDSGLPNDRFFAVRPEGSVSTLKIQRTERGDSAVYLCASSFTGTTDTQYFGPGTRLTVL.